Each of the 2 T cell receptor beta chains below was sequenced from the same sample in a study of shared clonotypes between healthy human individuals. Naive CD8 cells, CD45RO-negative and positively selected for CCR7, excluded terminally differentiated effector memory CD45RA+ cells. The protocol was immunoSEQ multiplex PCR, while the TCRdb copy is restricted to in-frame clones and leaves out a portion. The repertoire holds about 2.1 million clones, with 90% to 95% as singletons. The specimen was naive CD8+ T cells from PBMCs. These TCRs come from a man between 18 and 35 years old in good health. Some clones in this sample may be carry-over from other donors' samples.

The chain employs TRBV5-5 and TRBJ1-2, with D uncertain. Germline CDR1 is SGHKS and CDR2 is YYEKEE (reference sequence). The V end lost 5 bases, the J end lost 0 bases, and 14 bases lay between the germline ends. This CDR3 is built from 15 residues. The CDR3 sequence is CASSLHPTPNYGYTF. The CDR3 region has the DNA TGTGCCAGCAGTCTCCACCCGACTCCTAACTATGGCTACACCTTC.

The V and J genes are TRBV5-1 and TRBJ1-1; D possibly corresponds to TRBD1 (6 bases). CDR1 and CDR2 (germline): SGHRS, YFSETQ. V gave up 4 bases and J gave up 4 bases, with 20 bases separating them. This CDR3 is 16 amino acids long. The CDR3 region has the DNA TGCGCCAGCAGCCCCAATTCGGCAGGGGCTACCACTGAAGCTTTCTTT. It encodes CASSPNSAGATTEAFF.